The present TCR beta chain was sequenced within a study of graft-versus-host responses after intestinal transplantation (dated by TCRdb to the early 2020s). Regarding the study in general: The transplants that recipients received were multivisceral, liver-intestinal, or isolated intestinal. Anti-thymocyte globulin induction was given to all recipients, followed by maintenance tacrolimus and steroids for approximately three years. Instead of going to the commercial service, samples from a few later patients were sequenced in-house on an Illumina MiSeq and processed with MiXCR. To identify alloreactive clones, pre-transplant mixed lymphocyte reaction products were sequenced and compared with unstimulated pre-transplant donor and recipient T cells. Donor T cell macrochimerism was defined as a peak of at least 4% donor T cells among recipient peripheral blood mononuclear cells. The cohort enrolled 20 to 30 intestinal transplant recipients including one retransplant, and a few patients lacking pretransplant specimens were excluded. After intestinal transplantation, graft-versus-host and host-versus-graft alloreactive T cell clones were followed in the graft, circulation and bone marrow using bulk TCR-beta CDR3 sequencing.

The research as a whole found: Conclusions were limited by the relatively low number and heterogeneity of intestinal transplant patients. GvH clones were detected in recipient bone marrow, and some appeared earlier in ileal mucosa or blood, consistent with an intestinal mucosal origin. Patients with donor T cell macrochimerism had high GvH to HvG T cell clonal ratios in their allografts. Early after transplant, declines in HvG clones were associated with peak levels of circulating GvH clones.

Library creation used the immunoSEQ multiplex PCR assay. For most patients, genomic DNA was isolated with the Qiagen DNeasy Blood and Tissue Kit and shipped frozen to Adaptive Biotechnologies for TCR sequencing. High-throughput TCR-beta CDR3 sequencing of genomic DNA from most patients was performed by Adaptive Biotechnologies. The original methods were these. TCR sequencing data for around 20 patients were retrieved from Adaptive's ImmunoSEQ software; three other patients were processed with MiXCR and VDJtools. CD4 versus CD8 sorting errors were corrected by removing sequences found in both subsets at a frequency ratio below 5:1. Because the origin of CDR3 nucleotide sequences shared between donor and recipient could not be assigned, those sequences were removed. Alloreactive clones required at least 2-fold expansion over unstimulated cells and minimum CFSE-low frequency of 0.002% (template counts) or 0.001% (read counts). Mappable clones were those detected in sequenced pre-transplant spleen, lymph node, or MLR CFSE-low populations of the donor or recipient. The cumulative frequency of alloreactive clones was calculated as a percentage of all sequences, weighted by copy number. TCRdb's version of the immuneACCESS table is confined to in-frame rearrangements and falls short of the full clone set. An unresolved V gene accounts for under half of the shortfall where checked; the remainder is of unknown origin. The D gene and trimming were derived from the DNA, and the V and J assignments and clone size from that table. The sample records 10,000 to 15,000 clones, around 30% of which are singletons. The ten largest account for roughly 3.2% of the sample.

This clone is categorized as medium-sized (0.01 to 0.1%). The record has no base qualities; no much larger clone is one base away. At the junction V is shortened by 2 bases and J by 7 bases, with 12 bases in between. CDR1 and CDR2, per the germline V gene, are SNHLY and FYNNEI. Counted from cysteine to phenylalanine, this CDR3 has 13 amino acids. Only CDR3 DNA is held: 39 bases, read in frame from base 1. The meaning of the sample's time point label: cells obtained before transplantation from donor or recipient. In the mixed lymphocyte reactions, some 200,000 CFSE-labeled pre-transplant responders were plated with some 200,000 irradiated violet-dye-labeled stimulators and cultured for six to seven days. After the mixed lymphocyte reaction, proliferating CD3+CD4+CFSE-low and CD3+CD8+CFSE-low responder cells were FACS-sorted on a BD Influx sorter.

The sequence joins TRBV2 to TRBJ2-7; the D gene is possibly TRBD2, with 5 bases matching. The TCR comes from a human patient who received an intestinal transplant. The source material was alloreactive CD8+ T cells from a mixed lymphocyte reaction culture, sampled before intestinal transplant. What this sample's cell subset or site label stands for: CFSE-low proliferating T cells sorted from approximately 6-day pre-transplant mixed lymphocyte reaction (GvH or HvG direction). The CDR3 here reads CASSEPLTGEQYF. The bases read TGTGCCAGCAGTGAACCCCTTACGGGGGAGCAGTACTTC.